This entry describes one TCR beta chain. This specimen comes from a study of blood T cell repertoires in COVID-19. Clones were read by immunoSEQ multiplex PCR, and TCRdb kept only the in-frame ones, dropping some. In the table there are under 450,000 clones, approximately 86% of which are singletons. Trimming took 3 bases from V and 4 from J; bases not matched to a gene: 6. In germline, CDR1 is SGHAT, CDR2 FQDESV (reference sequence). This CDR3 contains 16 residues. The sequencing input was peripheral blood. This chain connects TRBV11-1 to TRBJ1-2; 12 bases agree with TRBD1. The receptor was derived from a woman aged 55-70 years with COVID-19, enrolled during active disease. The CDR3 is CASSFTGTGGGYGYTF. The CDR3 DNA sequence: TGTGCCAGCAGCTTTACCGGGACAGGGGGCGGCTATGGCTACACCTTC.